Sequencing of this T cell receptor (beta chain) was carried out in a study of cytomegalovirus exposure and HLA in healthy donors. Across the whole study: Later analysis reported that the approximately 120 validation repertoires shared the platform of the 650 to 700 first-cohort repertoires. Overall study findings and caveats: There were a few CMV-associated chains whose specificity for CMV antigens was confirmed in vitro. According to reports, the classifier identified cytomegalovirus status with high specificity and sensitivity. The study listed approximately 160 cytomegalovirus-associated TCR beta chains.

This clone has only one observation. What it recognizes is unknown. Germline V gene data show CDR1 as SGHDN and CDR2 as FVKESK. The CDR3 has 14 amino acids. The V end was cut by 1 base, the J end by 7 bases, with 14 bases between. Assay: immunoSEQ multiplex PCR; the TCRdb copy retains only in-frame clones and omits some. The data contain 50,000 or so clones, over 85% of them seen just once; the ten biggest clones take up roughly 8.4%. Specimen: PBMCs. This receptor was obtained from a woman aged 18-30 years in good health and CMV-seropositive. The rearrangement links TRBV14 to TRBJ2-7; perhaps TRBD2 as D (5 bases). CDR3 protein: CASSQVWTSKEQYF. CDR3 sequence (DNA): TGTGCCAGCAGCCAAGTTTGGACTTCTAAAGAGCAGTACTTC.